The next 15 T cell receptor beta chains were all read from a single sample in a study of blood T cell repertoires in COVID-19. Method: immunoSEQ multiplex PCR; TCRdb's copy keeps in-frame clones and lacks some. The sample has under 200,000 clones, over 70% seen once. The sample comprised peripheral blood. Receptor source: a woman of 80 years or more with active or convalescent COVID-19.

The chain carries TRBV9 and TRBJ2-3; 9 bases align to TRBD1. V shed 4 bases and J 0 bases; nucleotides not matched to a gene: 6. The CDR3 is 16 residues long. CDR1 is SGDLS, CDR2 YYNGEE, per germline. The CDR3 region is CASSFLDRGSTDTQYF. The CDR3 bases are TGTGCCAGCAGCTTTTTGGACAGGGGTAGCACAGATACGCAGTATTTT.

CDR3 protein: CASRPTGGPYEQYF. In DNA form, the CDR3 reads TGTGCCAGCAGGCCGACAGGGGGCCCCTACGAGCAGTACTTC. J is TRBJ2-7 and V is TRBV6-5; 10 bases match TRBD1. In germline, CDR1 is MNHEY, CDR2 SVGAGI. The CDR3 has 14 amino acids. The V and J ends lost 6 bases and 2 bases, in that order; junction bases with no gene match: 4.

The gene calls are TRBV4-3 and TRBJ1-1, with D unclear. Between the trimmed V and J ends, which lost 0 bases and 0 bases, there was a span of 8 bases. Germline CDR1 is LGHNA and CDR2 is YSLEER. This CDR3 is 15 amino acids long. This chain's CDR3 is CASSQDRRLNTEAFF. The DNA of the CDR3 is TGCGCCAGCAGCCAAGATAGGCGGTTGAACACTGAAGCTTTCTTT.

CDR3 nucleotides: TGTGCCAGCAGGGCAAACAGGGGTGGGAACACTGAAGCTTTCTTT. Encoded protein: CASRANRGGNTEAFF. This chain joins TRBV6-5 and TRBJ1-1; 7 bases align to TRBD1. Germline V CDR1 and CDR2: MNHEY, SVGAGI. The CDR3 runs 15 residues. V lost 6 bases to trimming and J lost 1 base; unmatched junction nucleotides: 8.

The chain has TRBV4-3 and TRBJ2-1; possible D gene TRBD2, 6 bases. CDR1 and CDR2 from the germline V gene are LGHNA and YSLEER. Trimming stripped 1 base from V and 6 bases from J, with 13 bases between. The CDR3 runs 15 residues. DNA for the CDR3: TGCGCCAGCAGCCAAGCGGGGGTTGACAGCAATGAGCAGTTCTTC. Its translation: CASSQAGVDSNEQFF.

This rearrangement joins TRBV27 to TRBJ1-5; 8 positions agree with TRBD1. With V trimmed by 7 bases and J by 4 bases, 6 bases remained unmatched. CDR1 is MNHEY and CDR2 is SMNVEV in the germline V gene (reference sequence). The CDR3 has 14 amino acids. The CDR3 sequence: CASNRQGSNQPQHF. CDR3 sequence (DNA): TGTGCCAGCAACCGACAGGGGAGTAATCAGCCCCAGCATTTT.

The rearrangement links TRBV5-1 to TRBJ1-2, with D tentatively TRBD1 (6 bases). This CDR3 region has 18 residues. V lost 4 bases and J 0 bases, leaving 22 bases between the germline ends. Looked up from germline, CDR1 is SGHRS and CDR2 is YFSETQ. The CDR3 loop reads CASSPPGQKMGANYGYTF. CDR3 DNA: TGCGCCAGCAGCCCTCCGGGACAAAAAATGGGGGCTAACTATGGCTACACCTTC.

CDR3 sequence reads: CAISTYLQGTTEAFF. Here the CDR3 DNA reads TGTGCCATCAGTACCTATCTACAGGGGACCACTGAAGCTTTCTTT. The chain uses TRBV10-3 and TRBJ1-1; 7 nucleotides agree with TRBD1. V dropped 5 bases and J dropped 4; count of bases not matched to a gene: 10. This CDR3 contains 15 residues. The germline V gene encodes CDR1 ENHRY and CDR2 SYGVKD.

The V gene is TRBV7-9, the J gene TRBJ1-4, with D tentatively TRBD1 (5 bases). V was shortened by 1 base and J by 2 bases, with 8 bases between the two germline ends. The CDR3 spans 15 residues. Germline CDR1 reads SEHNR; CDR2 reads FQNEAQ (reference sequence). For the CDR3, the DNA is TGTGCCAGCAGCTTAGTAAGGGGTACTAATGAAAAACTGTTTTTT. Translation gives CASSLVRGTNEKLFF. Full variable domain (outside the CDR3, taken from reference TRBV7-9 and TRBJ1-4): DTGVSQNPRHKITKRGQNVTFRCDPISEHNRLYWYRQTLGQGPEFLTYFQNEAQLEKSRLLSDRFSAERPKGSFSTLEIQRTEQGDSAMYLCASSLVRGTNEKLFFGSGTQLSVL.

The gene calls are TRBV6-6 and TRBJ2-2; TRBD1 matches at 9 bases. This CDR3 is 16 amino acids long. With V trimmed by 6 bases and J by 2 bases, 7 bases remained unmatched. Germline-derived CDR1 and CDR2 are MNHNY and SVGAGI (reference sequence). In DNA form, the CDR3 reads TGTGCCAGCAGCACCGGGACAGGGCTTAACACCGGGGAGCTGTTTTTT. Translating it yields CASSTGTGLNTGELFF.

This chain connects TRBV9 to TRBJ2-5; 7 nucleotides match TRBD1. The ends lost 3 bases at V and 2 bases at J; junction bases unmatched: 4. The germline V gene encodes CDR1 SGDLS and CDR2 YYNGEE. The CDR3 has 14 amino acids. For the CDR3, the DNA is TGTGCCAGCAGCGGGCCGACAGGGCAAGAGACCCAGTACTTC. This sequence encodes CASSGPTGQETQYF.

This clone was observed a handful of times. The genes are TRBV11-2 and TRBJ1-2, with 10 bases fitting TRBD1. The junction had 9 bases not matched to a gene; V was cut back by 4 bases and J by 4 bases. The CDR3 contains 16 residues. Germline V gene sequence: CDR1 SGHAT, CDR2 FQNNGV. The CDR3 sequence: CASSSRQGAIPYGYTF. The DNA for the CDR3 is TGTGCCAGCAGCTCCCGACAGGGGGCTATACCCTATGGCTACACCTTC.

This clone has just a few counts. The rearrangement links TRBV19 to TRBJ2-7, with TRBD1 identical over 9 bases. Losses at the gene ends were 5 bases for V and 8 bases for J; bases not matched to a gene: 4. Germline V CDR1 and CDR2: LNHDA, SQIVND (reference sequence). The CDR3 runs to 12 residues. The CDR3 DNA is TGTGCCAGTAGTCAACAGGGGGCCAAGCAGTACTTC. This codes for CASSQQGAKQYF. Full variable domain (remainder filled in from reference TRBV19 and TRBJ2-7): DGGITQSPKYLFRKEGQNVTLSCEQNLNHDAMYWYRQDPGQGLRLIYYSQIVNDFQKGDIAEGYSVSREKKESFPLTVTSAQKNPTAFYLCASSQQGAKQYFGPGTRLTVT.

J is TRBJ1-4 and V is TRBV21-1. TRBV21-1 represents a pseudogene. The CDR3 loop spans 11 amino acids. The CDR3 loop reads CASSRAGGRTF. CDR3 nucleotide sequence: TGTGCCAGCAGCCGTGCTGGAGGACGGACTTTT.

This clone has only one observation. The chain links TRBV7-9 to TRBJ1-1; unclear D gene. Germline V lookup: CDR1 SEHNR, CDR2 FQNEAQ (reference sequence). This CDR3 comprises 15 residues. The V and J ends lost 1 base and 0 bases respectively, with 9 bases between them. The CDR3 bases are TGTGCCAGCAGCTTAGGGGCAGGAATGAACACTGAAGCTTTCTTT. Protein sequence: CASSLGAGMNTEAFF.